The 31 T cell receptor beta chains given below trace back to one sample, sequenced in a study of T-cell reconstitution after alpha-beta-depleted transplantation in children. Molecular barcoding with unique molecular identifiers was used for the TCRbeta library. TCRdb reprocessed the PCR reads with MiXCR, giving one entry per CDR3 protein. The data contain about 230,000 distinct CDR3 sequences, around 9.6% of them singletons. This sample comprised PBMCs from the stem cell graft donor, obtained from the stem cell graft. These receptors were collected from a human donor who donated a stem cell graft to a child with acute lymphoblastic leukemia.

The sample holds a few counts of this clonotype. The rearrangement joins TRBV24-1 to TRBJ2-3; TRBD1 or TRBD2 may be the D gene (5 bases each). V was clipped by 2 bases and J by 0 bases, with 11 bases between them. Germline CDR1 is KGHDR and CDR2 is SFDVKD. The CDR3 runs to 16 residues. The DNA for the CDR3 is TGTGCCACCAGTGATTACGGGACCGCTAGCACAGATACGCAGTATTTT. This codes for CATSDYGTASTDTQYF.

Ten or more counts support this clonotype. The chain has TRBV5-1 and TRBJ1-4, with D perhaps TRBD1 (6 bases). The CDR3 is 16 amino acids. The V and J ends lost 0 bases and 4 bases respectively, with 13 bases between them. The V gene's germline CDR1 is SGHRS and CDR2 YFSETQ. The CDR3 loop is CASSLVRGTLNEKLFF. DNA of the CDR3: TGCGCCAGCAGCTTGGTGAGGGGGACACTTAATGAAAAACTGTTTTTT.

This clonotype has just a few counts. This chain joins TRBV29-1 and TRBJ2-2; no clear D gene. This CDR3 has 13 amino acids. Trimming shortened V by 3 bases and J by 8 bases, and 13 bases separated the two germline ends. The V gene's germline CDR1 is SQVTM and CDR2 ANQGSEA. CDR3 loop: CSVDIGGIGELFF. DNA for the CDR3: TGCAGCGTTGATATAGGTGGAATTGGGGAGCTGTTTTTT.

This clonotype was picked up a small number of times. The chain links TRBV12-3 or TRBV12-4 to TRBJ1-2, with 8 bases matching TRBD1. V shed 3 bases, J shed 5 bases, and the junction held 8 bases outside the gene matches. This CDR3 has 15 amino acids. CDR3: CASSFGTGEIYGYTF. The CDR3 region has the DNA TGTGCCAGCAGTTTCGGGACAGGAGAGATTTATGGCTACACCTTC.

The CDR3 protein is CSARAAGTGAEAFF. The CDR3 region has the DNA TGCAGTGCTAGAGCAGCCGGGACGGGCGCTGAAGCTTTCTTT. V usage is TRBV20-1 and J usage is TRBJ1-1, with D maybe TRBD1 (5 bases). Trimming shortened V by 1 base and J by 6 bases, and 15 bases separated the two germline ends. CDR1 is DFQATT and CDR2 is SNEGSKA in the germline V gene (reference sequence). The CDR3 runs 14 residues.

This clonotype showed up just a few times. This chain uses TRBV7-6 with TRBJ2-5, with D perhaps given as TRBD1 or TRBD2 (7 bases each). V lost 5 bases and J lost 4, with 20 bases in between. CDR3 length: 16 residues. The germline V gene has CDR1 SGHVS and CDR2 FNYEAQ. CDR3: CASSGGGTAWGETQYF. CDR3 coding DNA: TGTGCCAGCAGCGGGGGGGGGACAGCGTGGGGAGAGACCCAGTACTTC. Using reference TRBV7-6 and TRBJ2-5 for the parts outside the CDR3, the full variable domain is GAGVSQSPRYKVTKRGQDVALRCDPISGHVSLYWYRQALGQGPEFLTYFNYEAQQDKSGLPNDRFSAERPEGSISTLTIQRTEQRDSAMYRCASSGGGTAWGETQYFGPGTRLLVL.

J is TRBJ2-2 and V is TRBV6-5; D tentatively fits TRBD1 or TRBD2 (5 bases each). Germline V gives CDR1 MNHEY, CDR2 SVGAGI. The CDR3 loop spans 12 amino acids. Trimming took off 8 bases at V and 4 bases at J, with 8 bases between the two ends. DNA for the CDR3: TGTGCCAGCGGGGGTCCCACCGGGGAGCTGTTTTTT. Encoded protein: CASGGPTGELFF.

This chain links TRBV15 with TRBJ1-4; D gene uncertain. This CDR3 region has 15 residues. Between the trimmed V and J ends, which lost 4 bases and 3 bases, there was a span of 12 bases. CDR1 and CDR2 (germline): LNHNV, YYDKDF (reference sequence). This chain's CDR3 is CATSIRGTPNEKLFF. CDR3 DNA sequence: TGTGCCACCAGCATCCGGGGAACTCCTAATGAAAAACTGTTTTTT.

The rearrangement joins TRBV7-9 to TRBJ2-7; D could derive from TRBD1 or TRBD2 (5 bases each). The V and J ends lost 5 bases and 3 bases respectively, with 14 bases between them. Germline V gene sequence: CDR1 SEHNR, CDR2 FQNEAQ (reference sequence). The CDR3 sequence is 14 residues long. CDR3 protein: CASSPVGPIYEQYF. Written as DNA, the CDR3 is TGTGCCAGCAGCCCCGTGGGACCGATCTACGAGCAGTACTTC.

This clonotype came up many times. This chain uses TRBV12-3 or TRBV12-4 with TRBJ2-3; 7 nucleotides align to TRBD2. V was pared by 10 bases and J by 3 bases, with 13 bases of the junction left unmatched. CDR3 size: 15 residues. The CDR3 protein is CATRRRSSGTDTQYF. CDR3 DNA: TGTGCCACAAGGCGGCGGTCTAGCGGAACAGATACGCAGTATTTT.

In its sample, this clonotype was seen many times. CDR3 nucleotides: TGTGCCACCTCCGTCGGGATCGGCGAGCAGTACTTC. The encoded protein is CATSVGIGEQYF. The rearrangement uses TRBV7-2 and TRBJ2-7; the D gene is possibly TRBD2 (5 bases). Germline V gene sequence: CDR1 SGHTA, CDR2 FQGNSA. Trimming took off 10 bases at V and 6 bases at J, with 16 bases between the two ends. This CDR3 is built from 12 residues.

The J gene is TRBJ1-1, the V gene TRBV5-6, with 7 bases that match TRBD1. Germline V CDR1 and CDR2: SGHDT, YYEEEE. The CDR3 is 13 amino acids. Trimming removed 4 bases from V and 6 bases from J; junction bases left unmatched: 6. Here the CDR3 reads CASSLQGTSEAFF. Here the CDR3 DNA reads TGTGCCAGCAGCCTACAGGGGACTTCTGAAGCTTTCTTT.

This clonotype was seen ten or more times. In nucleotides, the CDR3 is TGCAGCGTTGTCCGGGATGAGCAGTTCTTC. This codes for CSVVRDEQFF. The chain uses TRBV29-1 and TRBJ2-1, with D hard to call. Germline V lookup: CDR1 SQVTM, CDR2 ANQGSEA. V gave up 4 bases and J gave up 8 bases, with 6 bases separating them. This CDR3 is built from 10 residues.

This clonotype occurred many times. V usage is TRBV10-3 and J usage is TRBJ1-2, with D possibly being TRBD1 (5 bases). The germline CDR1 and CDR2 sequences are ENHRY and SYGVKD. V lost 4 bases, J lost 0 bases, and 15 bases lay in between. CDR3 length: 16 amino acids. The CDR3: CAISASIDSTNYGYTF. The CDR3 region has the DNA TGTGCCATCAGTGCTTCGATTGACAGCACTAACTATGGCTACACCTTC.

This chain links TRBV6-2 or TRBV6-3 with TRBJ2-7; D is ambiguous. CDR1 is MNHEY, CDR2 SVGEGT, per germline. The CDR3 totals 13 residues. Trimming pared 2 bases from V and 0 bases from J, leaving 5 bases between. The CDR3, as DNA: TGTGCCAGCAGTTACCTACGCTCCTACGAGCAGTACTTC. Its translation: CASSYLRSYEQYF.

Only a few counts were recorded for this clonotype. The gene calls are TRBV3-1 and TRBJ2-7; TRBD1 agrees at 9 bases. The CDR3 has 15 residues. Trimming cost V 3 bases and J 4 bases; bases outside gene matches: 7. In germline, CDR1 is LGHDT, CDR2 YNNKEL (reference sequence). The CDR3 spells CASSHGQGSGYEQYF. DNA for the CDR3: TGTGCCAGCAGCCACGGACAGGGGAGCGGATACGAGCAGTACTTC.

The chain uses TRBV27 and TRBJ2-2; maybe TRBD1 (6 bases). This CDR3 region has 15 residues. The V end was cut by 2 bases, the J end by 3 bases, with 10 bases between. CDR1 is MNHEY, CDR2 SMNVEV, per germline (reference sequence). The CDR3 coding sequence is TGTGCCAGCAGTTTAAGACAGGTGTACACCGGGGAGCTGTTTTTT. Translated, it gives CASSLRQVYTGELFF.

V is TRBV7-9 and J is TRBJ1-1; unclear D gene. CDR1 and CDR2 (germline): SEHNR, FQNEAQ (reference sequence). This CDR3 is built from 15 residues. V lost 2 bases and J lost 8, with 18 bases in between. The CDR3: CASSLLADVVSEAFF. CDR3 DNA: TGTGCCAGCAGCTTATTGGCAGATGTTGTATCGGAAGCTTTCTTT.

The V call is TRBV5-1, the J call TRBJ2-1; D possibly uses TRBD1 or TRBD2 (5 bases each). From germline, CDR1 is SGHRS and CDR2 YFSETQ. Trimming stripped 3 bases from V and 5 bases from J, with 15 bases between. This CDR3 has 15 amino acids. CDR3 coding DNA: TGCGCCAGCAGCTGGGGGTCGTCAGCAAACAATGAGCAGTTCTTC. This translates into CASSWGSSANNEQFF.

The chain carries TRBV10-3 and TRBJ2-7; no clear D. Per the germline V gene, CDR1 is ENHRY and CDR2 is SYGVKD. Trimming pared 6 bases from V and 3 bases from J, leaving 15 bases between. This CDR3 is 14 amino acids long. DNA of the CDR3: TGTGCCATCAGCTCAATGGTTGGTTACTACGAGCAGTACTTC. The encoded protein is CAISSMVGYYEQYF.

V gene TRBV5-6 combines with J gene TRBJ1-2, with TRBD1 as a possible D gene (5 bases). The CDR3 runs 13 residues. V was clipped by 4 bases and J by 8 bases, with 15 bases between them. Germline loops: CDR1 SGHDT, CDR2 YYEEEE. CDR3 loop: CASSLGHPSGYTF. The CDR3 DNA is TGTGCCAGCAGCCTAGGACACCCTTCAGGCTACACCTTC.

This clonotype was detected many times. V usage is TRBV3-1 and J usage is TRBJ1-2; no reliable D call. Germline V gene lookup returns CDR1 LGHDT and CDR2 YNNKEL (reference sequence). The V end lost 4 bases, the J end lost 4 bases, and 19 bases lay between the germline ends. The CDR3 has 16 amino acids. The CDR3 DNA reads as TGTGCCAGCAGCCTTACGGACCGTTTTCCAGGCTATGGCTACACCTTC. Its translation: CASSLTDRFPGYGYTF.

Many counts were recorded for this clonotype. The chain couples TRBV7-2 to TRBJ2-3; D unclear. Germline CDR1 and CDR2: SGHTA and FQGNSA. There are 14 residues in the CDR3. V lost 1 base and J 5 bases, leaving 10 bases between the germline ends. The CDR3 reads CASSLEWGGDTQYF. The CDR3 DNA reads TGTGCCAGCAGCTTAGAGTGGGGTGGAGATACGCAGTATTTT.

This chain joins TRBV3-1 and TRBJ2-7, with 8 bases matching TRBD1. The CDR3 spans 15 residues. The junction had 6 bases not matched to a gene; V was cut back by 0 bases and J by 5 bases. The germline gives CDR1 LGHDT, CDR2 YNNKEL (reference sequence). The CDR3 coding sequence is TGTGCCAGCAGCCAAGATGGGTGGACAGGGAACGAGCAGTACTTC. It encodes CASSQDGWTGNEQYF.

There are many counts of this clonotype. The chain uses TRBV5-1 and TRBJ2-1; TRBD1 matches 7 bases. The germline V gene has CDR1 SGHRS and CDR2 YFSETQ. The CDR3 is 14 amino acids. The V and J ends lost 7 bases and 10 bases, in that order; junction bases with no gene match: 14. The DNA for the CDR3 is TGCGCCAGCTCTCTCAGGGGGTTGGAACAGGAGCAGTTCTTC. Translated, it gives CASSLRGLEQEQFF. Variable domain in full (rest from reference TRBV5-1 and TRBJ2-1): KAGVTQTPRYLIKTRGQQVTLSCSPISGHRSVSWYQQTPGQGLQFLFEYFSETQRNKGNFPGRFSGRQFSNSRSEMNVSTLELGDSALYLCASSLRGLEQEQFFGPGTRLTVL.

This clonotype has ten or more counts. The rearrangement uses TRBV19 and TRBJ2-7; the match to TRBD1 covers 10 bases. CDR1 is LNHDA and CDR2 is SQIVND in the germline V gene (reference sequence). The CDR3 is 15 amino acids. Trimming cost V 5 bases and J 1 base; bases outside gene matches: 5. CDR3 coding DNA: TGTGCCAGTAGTTCCCAGGGACAGGGGTCCTACGAGCAGTACTTC. It encodes CASSSQGQGSYEQYF. Full variable domain (outside the CDR3, taken from reference TRBV19 and TRBJ2-7): DGGITQSPKYLFRKEGQNVTLSCEQNLNHDAMYWYRQDPGQGLRLIYYSQIVNDFQKGDIAEGYSVSREKKESFPLTVTSAQKNPTAFYLCASSSQGQGSYEQYFGPGTRLTVT.

This clonotype has at least ten counts. This sequence joins TRBV11-2 and TRBJ2-1, with 8 bases matching TRBD2. The germline gives CDR1 SGHAT, CDR2 FQNNGV. The CDR3 extends over 14 amino acids. V lost 8 bases to trimming and J lost 6 bases; unmatched junction nucleotides: 9. CDR3 sequence (DNA): TGTGCCAGCGGGGGACTAGTCGCTTTCAATGAGCAGTTCTTC. Amino acids: CASGGLVAFNEQFF.

This clonotype was detected ten times or more. The J gene is TRBJ2-1, the V gene TRBV5-1; 9 nucleotides match TRBD2. The CDR3 is 16 amino acids. Germline assignment: CDR1 SGHRS and CDR2 YFSETQ. With 4 bases clipped from V and 7 bases from J, the junction kept 12 bases outside the gene matches. The CDR3 DNA sequence: TGCGCCAGCAGCACCCCAGCGGGGGGTTTTGGTAATGAGCAGTTCTTC. Amino acid sequence: CASSTPAGGFGNEQFF.

This clonotype has at least ten counts. The chain employs TRBV18 and TRBJ2-7; D tentatively reads TRBD1 or TRBD2 (5 bases each). The germline gives CDR1 KGHSH, CDR2 LQKENI. The V and J ends lost 0 bases and 6 bases respectively, with 12 bases between them. The CDR3 extends over 14 amino acids. In DNA, the CDR3 is TGTGCCAGCTCACCACCTATAGGGGACGGCGAGCAGTACTTC. This encodes CASSPPIGDGEQYF.

The chain carries TRBV29-1 and TRBJ2-3; TRBD2 matches 13 bases. This CDR3 is built from 15 residues. The germline V gene encodes CDR1 SQVTM and CDR2 ANQGSEA. V trimming: 5 bases; J trimming: 1 base; junction bases outside the gene matches: 3. CDR3 loop: CSVTGLAGGTDTQYF. The CDR3 nucleotides read TGCAGCGTTACAGGACTAGCGGGGGGCACAGATACGCAGTATTTT.

The chain uses TRBV7-2 and TRBJ2-3, with D perhaps matching TRBD2 (5 bases). This CDR3 region has 15 residues. V lost 3 bases and J 0 bases, leaving 10 bases between the germline ends. CDR1 and CDR2 from the germline V gene are SGHTA and FQGNSA. CDR3 protein: CASSFRGRSTDTQYF. CDR3 in DNA: TGTGCCAGCAGCTTTAGAGGGCGTAGCACAGATACGCAGTATTTT. Using reference TRBV7-2 and TRBJ2-3 for the parts outside the CDR3, the full variable domain is GAGVSQSPSNKVTEKGKDVELRCDPISGHTALYWYRQSLGQGLEFLIYFQGNSAPDKSGLPSDRFSAERTGGSVSTLTIQRTQQEDSAVYLCASSFRGRSTDTQYFGPGTRLTVL.